This TCR beta chain was recorded in a study of blood T cell repertoires in COVID-19. On the study more broadly: Acute-phase and convalescent COVID-19 samples originated in the United States, Italy and Spain. Sources were T cells, B-cell-depleted T cells, or PBMCs; the material itself was cDNA or gDNA.

Per the original data handling: Estimation of nucleated cell counts was performed using reference gene primer amplification. TCRdb's copy holds only in-frame clones and misses some; the assay was immunoSEQ multiplex PCR. The V and J calls and clone size come from that table; D and trimming were worked out from the DNA. Here the sample spans under 65,000 clones, roughly 90% being singletons. The CDR3 covers 16 residues. Germline V gene data show CDR1 as SGHTA and CDR2 as FQGNSA. Trimming took off 5 bases at V and 7 bases at J, with 20 bases between the two ends. The rearrangement uses TRBV7-2 and TRBJ1-4; D not certain. The source material was peripheral blood. This receptor was obtained from a man older than 75 in a cohort sampled during active COVID-19. CDR3 DNA sequence: TGTGCCAGCAGCCCCTCGGGCCGGCTAGGAGGTGAAAAACTGTTTTTT. Translation gives CASSPSGRLGGEKLFF.